This passage covers 30 T cell receptor beta chains from one sample sequenced in a study of read filtering for tumor transcriptome and immune sequencing (dated by TCRdb to the early 2020s). The listed sequencing device is Illumina HiSeq 4000. TCR libraries were built from approximately 0.4 ug RNA with the Immunoverse kit, using molecular barcoded adaptors covering alpha/delta and beta/gamma chains. Through fastp at Q25 and MiXCR, TCRdb rebuilt clones from the public reads, retaining in-frame beta chains. When rows share a CDR3 protein, they turn into one entry using the most common DNA and genes. Counted in this sample were about 57,000 distinct CDR3 sequences; more than 11% of them appeared once. The biggest ten clones account for around 45% of the sample. The sample consisted of a population of CD138-negative cells sorted from bone marrow. Explained via the paper, the cell subset or site label denotes: bone marrow mononuclear cells depleted of CD138+ plasma/myeloma cells by negative magnetic selection. The receptors originated from a donor aged 40 or over with multiple myeloma.

This clonotype has a handful of counts. The rearrangement uses TRBV5-1 and TRBJ2-7; either TRBD1 or TRBD2 may supply D (5 bases each). The CDR3 runs 13 residues. CDR1 is SGHRS and CDR2 is YFSETQ in the germline V gene. V was shortened by 7 bases and J by 2 bases, with 13 bases between the two germline ends. The DNA for the CDR3 is TGCGCCAGCTCCCGGGACGTGACCTACGAGCAGTACTTC. The encoded protein is CASSRDVTYEQYF.

At least ten counts were recorded for this clonotype. The genes are TRBV5-5 and TRBJ2-7; D is unclear. Trimming took off 0 bases at V and 6 bases at J, with 7 bases between the two ends. CDR3 length equals 12 residues. Germline CDR1 SGHKS, CDR2 YYEKEE (reference sequence). The CDR3 coding sequence is TGTGCCAGCAGCTTGGCCTTGGGCGAGCAGTACTTC. Its protein product is CASSLALGEQYF.

This clonotype has ten or more counts. This chain joins TRBV7-8 and TRBJ2-4; 12 positions agree with TRBD1. The CDR3 loop spans 18 amino acids. Germline CDR1 SGHVS, CDR2 FQNEAQ. Germline trimming cut 6 bases from V and 0 bases from J; bases unmatched to any gene: 9. In nucleotides, the CDR3 is TGTGCCAGCAGTTCCGGGACAGGGGGCGGTGAAGCCAAAAACATTCAGTACTTC. Encoded protein: CASSSGTGGGEAKNIQYF.

This clonotype was picked up many times. J is TRBJ1-1 and V is TRBV29-1; no clear D. CDR1 is SQVTM, CDR2 ANQGSEA, per germline. V lost 7 bases, J lost 1 base, and 19 bases lay in between. CDR3 length: 15 residues. CDR3 residues: CSADLPARRNTEAFF. The CDR3, as DNA: TGCAGCGCTGATCTCCCCGCAAGGAGGAACACTGAAGCTTTCTTT.

This clonotype was picked up many times. The J gene is TRBJ2-1, the V gene TRBV10-3, with D unclear. CDR3 length equals 11 residues. The V gene's germline CDR1 is ENHRY and CDR2 SYGVKD. V was clipped by 6 bases and J by 4 bases, with 4 bases between them. CDR3 DNA: TGTGCCATCAGGCTTTACAATGAGCAGTTCTTC. Translation gives CAIRLYNEQFF.

This clonotype was seen at least ten times. J is TRBJ2-1 and V is TRBV5-6; possibly TRBD1 for D (5 bases). CDR1 SGHDT and CDR2 YYEEEE come from the germline V gene. Deletions cut 0 bases from V and 3 bases from J, with 10 bases between. The CDR3 contains 15 residues. CDR3 amino acids: CASSLGYRNYNEQFF. CDR3 coding DNA: TGTGCCAGCAGCTTGGGCTACAGGAACTACAATGAGCAGTTCTTC.

This clonotype was picked up many times. The CDR3 DNA reads as TGTGCCAGCACCCAGGAGAGGGGACCTTACAATGAGCAGTTCTTC. Protein product: CASTQERGPYNEQFF. J is TRBJ2-1 and V is TRBV11-2; D possibly matches TRBD1 or TRBD2 (5 bases each). Between the trimmed V and J ends, which lost 7 bases and 4 bases, there was a span of 17 bases. This CDR3 has 15 amino acids. Germline V gives CDR1 SGHAT, CDR2 FQNNGV.

This clonotype has a count of ten or more. The chain is built from TRBV4-3 and TRBJ2-1; 8 bases map to TRBD2. This CDR3 region has 13 residues. Germline trimming cut 8 bases from V and 6 bases from J; bases unmatched to any gene: 6. CDR1 and CDR2 (germline): LGHNA, YSLEER. The CDR3 here is CASAGGTTNEQFF. In DNA form, the CDR3 reads TGCGCCAGCGCGGGAGGAACCACCAATGAGCAGTTCTTC.

Ten or more counts support this clonotype. The CDR3 DNA is TGTGCCAGCGTCACCTTGGGGGCCTACGAGCAGTACTTC. Amino acids: CASVTLGAYEQYF. The chain carries TRBV2 and TRBJ2-7; D assignment may be TRBD1 or TRBD2 (5 bases each). CDR3 size: 13 residues. Germline V gene lookup returns CDR1 SNHLY and CDR2 FYNNEI. Trimming pared 8 bases from V and 2 bases from J, leaving 13 bases between.

J is TRBJ2-2 and V is TRBV11-2, with D possibly matching TRBD1 (6 bases). Germline CDR1 reads SGHAT; CDR2 reads FQNNGV. Trimming removed 5 bases from V and 3 bases from J, with 16 bases in between. This CDR3 contains 16 residues. CDR3 region: CASSPPQGFDTGELFF. The CDR3 bases are TGTGCCAGCAGCCCCCCGCAGGGGTTCGACACCGGGGAGCTGTTTTTT.

This clonotype was seen at least ten times. The chain is built from TRBV29-1 and TRBJ1-2; 9 nucleotides align to TRBD1. With 4 bases clipped from V and 0 bases from J, the junction kept 3 bases outside the gene matches. Germline V gene sequence: CDR1 SQVTM, CDR2 ANQGSEA. The CDR3 is 14 residues long. The chain's CDR3 is CSVGGQGANYGYTF. DNA of the CDR3: TGCAGCGTTGGGGGACAGGGAGCTAACTATGGCTACACCTTC.

V is TRBV20-1 and J is TRBJ1-5, with D unclear. Germline V gene data show CDR1 as DFQATT and CDR2 as SNEGSKA (reference sequence). Between the trimmed V and J ends, which lost 1 base and 7 bases, there was a span of 2 bases. This CDR3 has 10 residues. This chain's CDR3 is CSARGQPQHF. The CDR3 DNA reads TGCAGTGCTAGAGGGCAGCCCCAGCATTTT.

This clonotype was found a few times. The junction differs from germline at one of its ends, possibly a read error. The chain uses TRBV7-2 and TRBJ1-4, with a possible D match to TRBD1 (5 bases). The CDR3 consists of 13 residues. In germline, CDR1 is SGHTA, CDR2 FQGNSA. CDR3 amino acids: CASSLGLGGTSYF. CDR3 coding DNA: TGTGCCAGCAGCTTGGGACTTGGCGGGACCTCTTATTTT.

Comment on this clonotype: A much larger clone differs from this one at a single base, so this may be a read error. No conserved phenylalanine or tryptophan is present at the end of the CDR3, so a read error is the likely explanation. The chain has TRBV4-1 and TRBJ1-5, with a possible D match to TRBD1 (5 bases). CDR1 and CDR2 (germline): MGHRA, YSYEKL. The length of the CDR3 is 17 residues. V lost 0 bases to trimming and J lost 0 bases, with 12 bases between them. CDR3: CASSQERGSDSNQPQHS. In DNA form, the CDR3 reads TGCGCCAGCAGCCAAGAGAGGGGATCGGATAGCAATCAGCCCCAGCATTCT.

This clonotype was seen repeatedly, ten times or more. The chain links TRBV29-1 to TRBJ2-4; D perhaps matches TRBD2 (5 bases). V gave up 6 bases and J gave up 3 bases, with 18 bases separating them. The CDR3 has 15 residues. Germline CDR1 is SQVTM and CDR2 is ANQGSEA. The CDR3 sequence is CSVAGHSFDKNIQYF. Written as DNA, the CDR3 is TGCAGCGTGGCGGGCCATTCGTTTGACAAAAACATTCAGTACTTC.

This clonotype was seen only a few times. This chain joins TRBV28 and TRBJ2-3; 10 positions match TRBD2. The V gene's germline CDR1 is MDHEN and CDR2 SYDVKM. V lost 1 base to trimming and J lost 5 bases; unmatched junction nucleotides: 12. The length of the CDR3 is 18 residues. The CDR3, as DNA: TGTGCCAGCAGTTTATTTTCGGGACTAGCGACGGGTGTAGATACGCAGTATTTT. It is translated as CASSLFSGLATGVDTQYF.

At least ten counts were recorded for this clonotype. The CDR3 region is CSAIDRGAPGRNTIYF. DNA for the CDR3: TGCAGTGCTATTGACAGGGGGGCCCCGGGTAGAAACACCATATATTTT. The chain links TRBV20-1 to TRBJ1-3, with TRBD1 identical over 9 bases. This CDR3 spans 16 amino acids. CDR1 and CDR2 from the germline V gene are DFQATT and SNEGSKA (reference sequence). With 4 bases clipped from V and 5 bases from J, the junction kept 12 bases outside the gene matches.

This clonotype was seen ten or more times. The V gene is TRBV12-5, the J gene TRBJ2-1; no clear D. CDR1 LGHNT and CDR2 FRNRAP come from the germline V gene. CDR3 size: 14 residues. V dropped 7 bases and J dropped 1 base, with 11 bases sitting between them. CDR3 region: CASAHGISYNEQFF. The CDR3 DNA sequence: TGTGCTAGTGCCCACGGTATTTCCTACAATGAGCAGTTCTTC.

For this clonotype: Since a much larger clone is just one base distant, this may be a read error. Given the absence of the conserved phenylalanine or tryptophan at the CDR3 end, a read error is likely. V gene TRBV5-6 combines with J gene TRBJ2-5, with D possibly being TRBD1 (6 bases). Trimming removed 4 bases from V and 7 bases from J, with 14 bases in between. The CDR3 runs 13 residues. Germline CDR1 reads SGHDT; CDR2 reads YYEEEE. This chain's CDR3 is CASSPRDTRTQYI. The CDR3 DNA reads TGTGCCAGCAGCCCGAGGGACACCCGGACCCAGTACATC.

V and J are TRBV3-1 and TRBJ2-5; possibly TRBD1 for D (6 bases). Germline CDR1 reads LGHDT; CDR2 reads YNNKEL (reference sequence). This CDR3 spans 16 amino acids. The V and J ends lost 1 base and 1 base respectively, with 13 bases between them. In DNA form, the CDR3 reads TGTGCCAGCAGCCAAGCTTCCGGACAGCTCCAAGAGACCCAGTACTTC. It is translated as CASSQASGQLQETQYF.

Points on this clonotype: Mismatch with germline at one junction end may stem from a read error. The chain links TRBV5-6 to TRBJ2-5, with a tentative D call TRBD2 (7 bases). Germline V gene data show CDR1 as SGHDT and CDR2 as YYEEEE. CDR3 length: 19 residues. The CDR3 sequence is CGSSLVGSGGYRQQETLYF. The CDR3 DNA reads as TGTGGCAGCAGCTTGGTAGGATCGGGGGGCTATCGTCAACAAGAGACCCTGTACTTC.

This clonotype was counted many times. This chain uses TRBV29-1 with TRBJ2-3, with TRBD2 matching 10 bases. This CDR3 has 14 amino acids. From germline, CDR1 is SQVTM and CDR2 ANQGSEA. V was clipped by 5 bases and J by 3 bases; unmatched bases: 5. CDR3 protein: CSVPGLAVTDTQYF. As DNA, the CDR3 is TGCAGCGTTCCAGGACTAGCGGTTACAGATACGCAGTATTTT.

This clonotype was counted at least ten times. The gene calls are TRBV7-8 and TRBJ2-2; D is undetermined. CDR1 and CDR2 (germline): SGHVS, FQNEAQ. This CDR3 contains 14 residues. Trimming took off 7 bases at V and 0 bases at J, with 9 bases between the two ends. CDR3 in DNA: TGTGCCAGCATCGGACGGTCGAACACCGGGGAGCTGTTTTTT. Translated, it gives CASIGRSNTGELFF.

This clonotype was observed at least ten times. CDR3 region: CASRDRAAENEQFF. The DNA for the CDR3 is TGTGCCAGCAGAGACAGGGCAGCGGAGAATGAGCAGTTCTTC. The V call is TRBV3-1, the J call TRBJ2-1; 7 positions agree with TRBD1. The CDR3 spans 14 residues. V was pared by 6 bases and J by 7 bases, with 9 bases of the junction left unmatched. Germline V gene sequence: CDR1 LGHDT, CDR2 YNNKEL (reference sequence).

As to this clonotype: A read error may explain this, as a much larger clone is one base away. J is TRBJ2-7 and V is TRBV7-9; 9 bases align to TRBD2. Germline values: CDR1 SEHNR, CDR2 FQNEAQ (reference sequence). CDR3 length: 14 amino acids. The DNA of the CDR3 is TGTGCCAGCAGCTCGGCGGGAGGGGTACTCGAGCAGCACTTC. It codes for CASSSAGGVLEQHF.

This clonotype was found a few times. At one boundary the junction diverges from the germline segment, which might be a read error. The chain uses TRBV12-3 or TRBV12-4 and TRBJ1-1, with D uncertain. The CDR3 covers 12 residues. The CDR3 DNA follows: TGTGCCAGCAGTTTACCCGGGTCTGAAGCTTCCTTT. This translates into CASSLPGSEASF.

This clonotype was detected a few times. The V and J genes are TRBV9 and TRBJ1-6; TRBD1 might be the D (5 bases). Looked up from germline, CDR1 is SGDLS and CDR2 is YYNGEE. Trimming left V 3 bases short and J 7 bases short, with 14 bases between. The CDR3 consists of 15 residues. The CDR3 sequence is CASSDTGRENSPLHF. CDR3 in DNA: TGTGCCAGCAGCGATACGGGACGGGAGAATTCACCCCTCCACTTT.

This clonotype was detected many times. The V call is TRBV12-3 or TRBV12-4, the J call TRBJ1-2; D call uncertain. The CDR3 sequence is 15 residues long. Deletions cut 6 bases from V and 3 bases from J, with 17 bases between. In DNA, the CDR3 is TGTGCCAGCAGCCTTCAGGTCAACGCCGACTATGGCTACACCTTC. Its protein product is CASSLQVNADYGYTF.

The genes are TRBV28 and TRBJ2-5; 14 nucleotides match TRBD2. The CDR3 covers 16 residues. The V gene's germline CDR1 is MDHEN and CDR2 SYDVKM. Losses at the gene ends were 5 bases for V and 4 bases for J; bases not matched to a gene: 6. The CDR3 nucleotides read TGTGCCAGCAGTGTGGGACTAGCGGGAGTTGGAGAGACCCAGTACTTC. As protein: CASSVGLAGVGETQYF. Full variable domain (rest looked up from reference TRBV28 and TRBJ2-5): DVKVTQSSRYLVKRTGEKVFLECVQDMDHENMFWYRQDPGLGLRLIYFSYDVKMKEKGDIPEGYSVSREKKERFSLILESASTNQTSMYLCASSVGLAGVGETQYFGPGTRLLVL.

This clonotype was observed at least ten times. The gene calls are TRBV21-1 and TRBJ2-5; the DNA was not used to check the table's D call, TRBD2. TRBV21-1 corresponds to a pseudogene. There are 14 residues in the CDR3. CDR3 nucleotide sequence: TGTGCCAGCACACCGGGACTAGCGTACGAGACCCAGTACTTC. It codes for CASTPGLAYETQYF.